This passage covers 25 T cell receptor beta chains from one sample sequenced in a study of cytomegalovirus exposure and HLA in healthy donors. 60 Vbeta and 13 Jbeta primers were used in PCR. Clones were read by immunoSEQ multiplex PCR, and TCRdb kept only the in-frame ones, dropping some. The sample carries some 87,000 clones, around 77% recorded once. The sample taken for sequencing was PBMCs. These receptors were collected from a woman aged 40 to 50 in good health and CMV-seropositive.

The rearrangement links TRBV5-1 to TRBJ2-2, with D unresolved. The CDR3 extends over 17 amino acids. V lost 0 bases and J lost 6, with 18 bases in between. The germline V gene has CDR1 SGHRS and CDR2 YFSETQ. The CDR3 region has the DNA TGCGCCAGCAGCTTGGAAGGTAGCTTAGCACTTCCCGGGGAGCTGTTTTTT. Translating it yields CASSLEGSLALPGELFF.

The V call is TRBV6-5, the J call TRBJ2-5, with D perhaps matching TRBD2 (5 bases). V was pared by 8 bases and J by 2 bases, with 9 bases between. The CDR3 consists of 12 residues. CDR1 MNHEY and CDR2 SVGAGI come from the germline V gene. DNA of the CDR3: TGTGCCAGCCGCCGGACTCAAGAGACCCAGTACTTC. Amino acids: CASRRTQETQYF.

The chain combines TRBV9 with TRBJ2-7, with a possible D match to TRBD1 (5 bases). Germline CDR1 is SGDLS and CDR2 is YYNGEE. Between the trimmed V and J ends, which lost 2 bases and 5 bases, there was a span of 14 bases. The CDR3 sequence is 14 residues long. CDR3 region: CASSVGVGADEQYF. Here the CDR3 DNA reads TGTGCCAGCAGCGTTGGGGTTGGGGCGGACGAGCAGTACTTC.

The V gene is TRBV12-5, the J gene TRBJ1-4; the D gene is possibly TRBD1 (6 bases). Germline CDR1 and CDR2: LGHNT and FRNRAP. V was clipped by 2 bases and J by 0 bases, with 22 bases between them. The CDR3 runs to 20 residues. The CDR3 spells CASGLTPPGHEPPTNEKLFF. The CDR3 coding sequence is TGTGCTAGTGGTTTGACGCCTCCGGGACACGAACCTCCAACTAATGAAAAACTGTTTTTT.

The gene calls are TRBV30 and TRBJ2-1; 14 bases agree with TRBD2. Germline V gives CDR1 GTSNPN, CDR2 SVGIG (reference sequence). Trimming took 4 bases from V and 9 from J; bases not matched to a gene: 8. The CDR3 runs 15 residues. CDR3 bases: TGTGCCTGGACAGCCCTGGGACTAGCGGGAGCTGAGCAGTTCTTC. Amino acids: CAWTALGLAGAEQFF.

The chain joins TRBV9 to TRBJ2-1, with TRBD2 matching over 9 bases. Germline lookup yields CDR1 SGDLS and CDR2 YYNGEE. CDR3 length: 15 residues. Germline trimming cut 2 bases from V and 2 bases from J; bases unmatched to any gene: 2. DNA for the CDR3: TGTGCCAGCAGCGTGGGCGGGGGGGCCTACAATGAGCAGTTCTTC. Translating it yields CASSVGGGAYNEQFF.

The chain joins TRBV29-1 to TRBJ2-7; D might be TRBD2 (5 bases). Germline V gene sequence: CDR1 SQVTM, CDR2 ANQGSEA. V lost 5 bases and J 3 bases, leaving 11 bases between the germline ends. The CDR3 covers 12 residues. CDR3 DNA sequence: TGCAGCGTTCGAGCGGAGAACTACGAGCAGTACTTC. Residues: CSVRAENYEQYF.

The rearrangement joins TRBV19 to TRBJ1-5, with D possibly being TRBD1 (5 bases). This CDR3 is built from 14 residues. Trimming took 4 bases from V and 3 from J, leaving 10 bases between them. Germline values: CDR1 LNHDA, CDR2 SQIVND (reference sequence). The CDR3 region is CASSTDTINQPQHF. The CDR3 bases are TGTGCCAGTAGTACGGACACCATCAATCAGCCCCAGCATTTT. Full variable domain (remainder filled in from reference TRBV19 and TRBJ1-5): DGGITQSPKYLFRKEGQNVTLSCEQNLNHDAMYWYRQDPGQGLRLIYYSQIVNDFQKGDIAEGYSVSREKKESFPLTVTSAQKNPTAFYLCASSTDTINQPQHFGDGTRLSIL.

Of note for this clone: Additional DNA sequences in this sample encode the identical CDR3. As DNA, the CDR3 is TGTGCCAGCGAAGGGAGAGAACTGTTTTTT. Amino acids: CASEGRELFF. The gene calls are TRBV6-1 and TRBJ1-4; D gene uncertain. This CDR3 is built from 10 residues. In germline, CDR1 is MNHNS, CDR2 SASEGT. Trimming removed 8 bases at V and 12 bases at J, with 10 bases between.

V and J are TRBV5-8 and TRBJ2-5; no definite D call. Germline assignment: CDR1 SGHTS and CDR2 YDEGEE. CDR3 length: 10 residues. The CDR3 loop is CATLGETQYF. The CDR3 DNA is TGTGCGACCCTCGGGGAGACCCAGTACTTC.

The chain links TRBV30 to TRBJ2-1; 12 bases map to TRBD2. Trimming took 0 bases from V and 0 from J; bases not matched to a gene: 12. This CDR3 region has 20 residues. Looked up from germline, CDR1 is GTSNPN and CDR2 is SVGIG (reference sequence). The CDR3 DNA reads TGTGCCTGGAGTGTACTCAAGACTAGCGGGGGCCCGAGCTCCTACAATGAGCAGTTCTTC. Protein sequence: CAWSVLKTSGGPSSYNEQFF.

This clone occurred a few times. The gene calls are TRBV7-9 and TRBJ1-1, with TRBD1 matching 7 bases. Trimming took 0 bases from V and 3 from J; bases not matched to a gene: 4. The CDR3 spans 15 residues. CDR1 and CDR2 from the germline V gene are SEHNR and FQNEAQ (reference sequence). Here the CDR3 reads CASSLAWDRDTEAFF. The CDR3 bases are TGTGCCAGCAGCTTAGCCTGGGACAGAGACACTGAAGCTTTCTTT.

V usage is TRBV27 and J usage is TRBJ1-1; a possible D gene is TRBD1 (6 bases). Germline V lookup: CDR1 MNHEY, CDR2 SMNVEV (reference sequence). V shed 5 bases and J shed 11 bases, with 18 bases lying between them. The CDR3 length is 13 residues. The CDR3: CASSPWQAQGAFF. In nucleotides, the CDR3 is TGTGCCAGCAGTCCGTGGCAGGCCCAGGGGGCTTTCTTT.

This chain connects TRBV15 to TRBJ2-1; TRBD2 aligns across 8 bases. This CDR3 comprises 14 residues. Germline CDR1 is LNHNV and CDR2 is YYDKDF (reference sequence). V lost 10 bases and J lost 8; bases outside the gene matches: 13. The CDR3 sequence is CAILISGTVDEQFF. The CDR3 coding sequence is TGTGCCATCCTCATTAGCGGGACGGTGGATGAGCAGTTCTTC.

This clone was detected a few times. This sequence joins TRBV7-7 and TRBJ2-3; 7 bases agree with TRBD2. Germline CDR1 reads SSHAT; CDR2 reads FNYEAQ (reference sequence). This CDR3 has 12 amino acids. The J segment lost 5 bases and the V segment lost 4 bases, leaving 0 bases of the junction unmatched. Here the CDR3 DNA reads TGTGCCAGCAGCTGGACTAGAGATACGCAGTATTTT. Its protein is CASSWTRDTQYF.

The table lists this clone with a few counts. The chain is built from TRBV10-3 and TRBJ1-3; 7 nucleotides line up with TRBD1. This CDR3 has 18 amino acids. Germline V gene lookup returns CDR1 ENHRY and CDR2 SYGVKD. Unmatched junction bases numbered 11, after V lost 1 base and J lost 2 bases. Written as DNA, the CDR3 is TGTGCCATCAGTGAGTTCCAAGGCATGACAGGGCCTGGAAACACCATATATTTT. Residues: CAISEFQGMTGPGNTIYF.

The chain is built from TRBV12-1 and TRBJ2-3; the table's D call TRBD2 went unverified against the DNA. TRBV12-1 is described as a pseudogene. This CDR3 has 18 amino acids. This CDR3 is CASSRTSGMGQFTDTQYF. CDR3 nucleotides: TGTGCCAGCAGCCGGACTAGCGGGATGGGGCAATTCACAGATACGCAGTATTTT.

J is TRBJ1-2 and V is TRBV30; D perhaps matches TRBD1 (5 bases). Germline V gene lookup returns CDR1 GTSNPN and CDR2 SVGIG (reference sequence). Trimming stripped 0 bases from V and 4 bases from J, with 9 bases between. The CDR3 runs 13 residues. CDR3 sequence: CAWSVPGIYGYTF. The DNA for the CDR3 is TGTGCCTGGAGTGTACCAGGGATCTATGGCTACACCTTC.

The rearrangement joins TRBV2 to TRBJ1-1; the D is unclear. Germline assignment: CDR1 SNHLY and CDR2 FYNNEI. The CDR3 runs 14 residues. Trimming took 5 bases from V and 12 from J, leaving 22 bases between them. CDR3 sequence: CASSLKRVGNAPFF. Written as DNA, the CDR3 is TGTGCCAGCAGTCTAAAGAGGGTAGGAAACGCGCCTTTCTTT.

In DNA, the CDR3 is TGTGCCACCAGGAGACACACAAATAGCAATCAGCCCCAGCATTTT. Amino acid sequence: CATRRHTNSNQPQHF. V and J are TRBV15 and TRBJ1-5; D is undetermined. Per the germline V gene, CDR1 is LNHNV and CDR2 is YYDKDF (reference sequence). V dropped 6 bases and J dropped 0 bases, with 12 bases sitting between them. This CDR3 comprises 15 residues.

This clone was detected once. The chain is built from TRBV6-5 and TRBJ1-6, with 10 bases that match TRBD1. The CDR3 runs 16 residues. The germline V gene encodes CDR1 MNHEY and CDR2 SVGAGI. The V segment lost 4 bases and the J segment 5 bases; nucleotides outside the gene matches: 5. The CDR3 nucleotides read TGTGCCAGCAGTTTCCAGGGACAGGGGAATAATTCACCCCTCCACTTT. Its translation is CASSFQGQGNNSPLHF.

The V call is TRBV6-5, the J call TRBJ2-2, with 11 bases fitting TRBD2. V lost 4 bases and J lost 7; bases outside the gene matches: 8. This CDR3 comprises 16 residues. The V gene's germline CDR1 is MNHEY and CDR2 SVGAGI. The CDR3 region has the DNA TGTGCCAGCAGTTCAACTAGCGGGGGATTGGGCGGGGAGCTGTTTTTT. Protein product: CASSSTSGGLGGELFF.

The genes are TRBV6-1 and TRBJ2-1; 11 bases match TRBD1. Germline-derived CDR1 and CDR2 are MNHNS and SASEGT. The CDR3 extends over 14 amino acids. V shed 8 bases and J 7 bases; nucleotides not matched to a gene: 7. This CDR3 reads CASQDRGLTNEQFF. The CDR3 DNA reads as TGTGCCAGCCAGGACAGGGGGCTTACGAATGAGCAGTTCTTC.

V and J are TRBV6-1 and TRBJ2-7; D unresolved. The CDR3 extends over 13 amino acids. Trimming cost V 1 base and J 4 bases, with 8 bases left between them. Germline V gene lookup returns CDR1 MNHNS and CDR2 SASEGT. The CDR3 reads CASSEGRRYEQYF. In DNA form, the CDR3 reads TGTGCCAGCAGTGAAGGACGGAGATACGAGCAGTACTTC.

J is TRBJ2-2 and V is TRBV30, with D tentatively TRBD1 (5 bases). Trimming cost V 4 bases and J 5 bases, with 26 bases left between them. Germline loops: CDR1 GTSNPN, CDR2 SVGIG (reference sequence). The CDR3 runs to 18 residues. In DNA form, the CDR3 reads TGTGCCTGGAAAGGGTGGTCCCAGGGAAATCGTTTGACCGGGGAGCTGTTTTTT. It yields the protein CAWKGWSQGNRLTGELFF.